A few counts support the clone carrying this T cell receptor (beta chain). The antigen remains unidentified. Germline V gene lookup returns CDR1 DFQATT and CDR2 SNEGSKA (reference sequence). The CDR3 has 17 residues. With 7 bases removed from V and 2 bases from J, the gap between germline ends came to 25 bases. Aged about 6 to 100, donors were systemically healthy Caucasians from Russia. Isolated per sample were at least 6 million PBMCs. It was with a sample-barcoded 5' primer and a J-beta primer mix that a second PCR of about 6 to 11 cycles was run. MiXCR, applied by TCRdb to the 5' RACE reads, yields one record per CDR3 protein. The sample consists of around 1,600,000 distinct CDR3 sequences, approximately 39% of them appearing once. This sample was taken from a study of blood T cells in healthy people across ages. Whole-study findings and limits: Fewer expanded clones and more diversity marked long-lived versus aged donors.

Sequences were obtained from blood. The TCR originated in a woman aged 18-29 years in good health. V is TRBV20-1 and J is TRBJ2-3, with D perhaps matching TRBD2 (6 bases). The CDR3 reads CSGLKDHPGRTTDTQYF. CDR3 nucleotides: TGCAGTGGCTTAAAGGACCATCCGGGGAGGACCACAGATACGCAGTATTTT.